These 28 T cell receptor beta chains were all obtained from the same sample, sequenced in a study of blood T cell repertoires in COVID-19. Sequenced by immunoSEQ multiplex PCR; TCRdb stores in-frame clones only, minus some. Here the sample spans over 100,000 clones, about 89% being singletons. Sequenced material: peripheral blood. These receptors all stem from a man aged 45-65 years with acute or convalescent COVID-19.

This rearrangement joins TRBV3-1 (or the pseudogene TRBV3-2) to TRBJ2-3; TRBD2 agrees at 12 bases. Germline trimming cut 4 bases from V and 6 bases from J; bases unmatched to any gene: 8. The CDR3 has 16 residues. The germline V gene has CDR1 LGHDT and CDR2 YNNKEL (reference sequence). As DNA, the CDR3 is TGTGCCAGCAGCCCCCGGACTAGCGGGACAACTGATACGCAGTATTTT. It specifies CASSPRTSGTTDTQYF.

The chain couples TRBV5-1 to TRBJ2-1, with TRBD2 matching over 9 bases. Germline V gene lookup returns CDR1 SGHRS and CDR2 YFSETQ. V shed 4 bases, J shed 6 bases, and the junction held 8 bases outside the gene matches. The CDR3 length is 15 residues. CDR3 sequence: CASSRSGLASNEQFF. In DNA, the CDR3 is TGCGCCAGCAGCCGCTCCGGACTAGCGAGCAATGAGCAGTTCTTC.

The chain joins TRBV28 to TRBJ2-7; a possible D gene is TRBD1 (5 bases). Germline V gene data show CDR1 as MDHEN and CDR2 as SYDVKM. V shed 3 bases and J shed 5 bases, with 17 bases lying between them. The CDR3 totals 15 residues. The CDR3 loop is CASSFVLVRVHEQYF. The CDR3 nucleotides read TGTGCCAGCAGTTTCGTTTTAGTCAGGGTCCACGAGCAGTACTTC.

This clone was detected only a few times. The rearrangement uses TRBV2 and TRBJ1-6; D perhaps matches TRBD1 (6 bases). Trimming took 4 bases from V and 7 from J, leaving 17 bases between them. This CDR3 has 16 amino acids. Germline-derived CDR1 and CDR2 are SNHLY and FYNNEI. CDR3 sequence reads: CASSGRRNRANSPLHF. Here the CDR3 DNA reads TGTGCCAGCAGTGGTAGAAGGAACAGGGCCAATTCACCCCTCCACTTT.

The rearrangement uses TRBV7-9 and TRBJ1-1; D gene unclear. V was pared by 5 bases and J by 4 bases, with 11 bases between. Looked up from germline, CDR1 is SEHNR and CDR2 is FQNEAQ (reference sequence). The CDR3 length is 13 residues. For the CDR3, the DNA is TGTGCCAGCAGCAGGCAGGAGGGCACTGAAGCTTTCTTT. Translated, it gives CASSRQEGTEAFF.

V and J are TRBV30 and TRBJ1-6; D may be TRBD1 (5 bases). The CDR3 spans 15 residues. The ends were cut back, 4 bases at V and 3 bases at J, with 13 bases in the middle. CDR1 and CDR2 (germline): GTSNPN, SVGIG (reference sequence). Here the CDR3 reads CAWKGQAHYNSPLHF. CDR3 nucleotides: TGTGCCTGGAAGGGGCAGGCACACTATAATTCACCCCTCCACTTT.

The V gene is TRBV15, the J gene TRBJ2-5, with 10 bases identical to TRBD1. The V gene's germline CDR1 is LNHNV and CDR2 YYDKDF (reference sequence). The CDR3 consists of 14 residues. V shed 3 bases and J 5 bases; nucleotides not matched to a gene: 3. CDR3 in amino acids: CATSRGQGWETQYF. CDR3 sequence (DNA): TGTGCCACCAGCAGGGGACAGGGGTGGGAGACCCAGTACTTC.

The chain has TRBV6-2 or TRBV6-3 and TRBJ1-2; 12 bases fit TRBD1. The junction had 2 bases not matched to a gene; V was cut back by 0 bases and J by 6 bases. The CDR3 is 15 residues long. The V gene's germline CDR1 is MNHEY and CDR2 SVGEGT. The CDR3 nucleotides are TGTGCCAGCAGTTACTCGGGGACAGGGGGCGATGGCTACACCTTC. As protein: CASSYSGTGGDGYTF.

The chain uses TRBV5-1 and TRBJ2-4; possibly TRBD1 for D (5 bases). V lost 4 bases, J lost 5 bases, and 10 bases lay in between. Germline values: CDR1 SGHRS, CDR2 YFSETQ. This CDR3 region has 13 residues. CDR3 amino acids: CASSPPTENIQYF. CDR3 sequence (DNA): TGCGCCAGCAGCCCCCCGACAGAAAACATTCAGTACTTC.

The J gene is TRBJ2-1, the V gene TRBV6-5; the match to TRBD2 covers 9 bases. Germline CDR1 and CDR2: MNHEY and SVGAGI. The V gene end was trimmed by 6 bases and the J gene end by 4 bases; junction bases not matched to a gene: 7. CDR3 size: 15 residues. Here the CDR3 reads CASRSREGMYNEQFF. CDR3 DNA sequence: TGTGCCAGCAGATCGCGGGAGGGCATGTACAATGAGCAGTTCTTC.

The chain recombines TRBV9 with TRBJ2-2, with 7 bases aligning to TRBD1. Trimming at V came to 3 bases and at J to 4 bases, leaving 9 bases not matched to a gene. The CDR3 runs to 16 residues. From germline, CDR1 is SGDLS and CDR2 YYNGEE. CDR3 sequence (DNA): TGTGCCAGCAGCGGCCGGGACAGCACAATCACCGGGGAGCTGTTTTTT. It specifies CASSGRDSTITGELFF.

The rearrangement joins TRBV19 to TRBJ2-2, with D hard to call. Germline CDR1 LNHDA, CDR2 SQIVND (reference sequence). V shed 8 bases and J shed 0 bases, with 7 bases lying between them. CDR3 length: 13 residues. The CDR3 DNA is TGTGCCAGTGTTAACACGAACACCGGGGAGCTGTTTTTT. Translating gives CASVNTNTGELFF.

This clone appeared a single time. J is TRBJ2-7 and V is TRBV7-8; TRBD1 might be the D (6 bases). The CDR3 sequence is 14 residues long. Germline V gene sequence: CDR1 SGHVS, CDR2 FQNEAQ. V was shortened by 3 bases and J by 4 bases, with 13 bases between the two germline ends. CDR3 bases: TGTGCCAGCAGCTTGGGGGCGACAGCTTACGAGCAGTACTTC. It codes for CASSLGATAYEQYF.

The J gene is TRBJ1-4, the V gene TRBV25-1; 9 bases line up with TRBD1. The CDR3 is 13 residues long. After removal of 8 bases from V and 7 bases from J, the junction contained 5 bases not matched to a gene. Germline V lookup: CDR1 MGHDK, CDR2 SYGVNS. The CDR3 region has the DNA TGTGCCAGCGGGGACAGGGTGGGTGAAAAACTGTTTTTT. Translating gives CASGDRVGEKLFF.

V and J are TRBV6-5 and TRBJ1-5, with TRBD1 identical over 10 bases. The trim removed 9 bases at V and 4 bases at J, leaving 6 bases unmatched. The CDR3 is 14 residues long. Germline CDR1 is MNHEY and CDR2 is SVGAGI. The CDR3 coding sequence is TGTGCCAGTTGGCGGACAGGGGGAAATCAGCCCCAGCATTTT. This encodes CASWRTGGNQPQHF.

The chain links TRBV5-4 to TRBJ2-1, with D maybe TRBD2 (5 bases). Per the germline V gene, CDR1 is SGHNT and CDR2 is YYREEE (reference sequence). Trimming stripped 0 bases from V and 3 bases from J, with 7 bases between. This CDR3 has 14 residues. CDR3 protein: CASSLGGDYNEQFF. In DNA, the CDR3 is TGTGCCAGCAGCTTGGGGGGAGACTACAATGAGCAGTTCTTC.

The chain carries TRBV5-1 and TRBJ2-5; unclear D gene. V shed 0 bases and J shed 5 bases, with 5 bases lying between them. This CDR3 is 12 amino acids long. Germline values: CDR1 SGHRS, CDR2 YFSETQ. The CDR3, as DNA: TGCGCCAGCAGCTTGGTGCGGGAGACCCAGTACTTC. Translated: CASSLVRETQYF.

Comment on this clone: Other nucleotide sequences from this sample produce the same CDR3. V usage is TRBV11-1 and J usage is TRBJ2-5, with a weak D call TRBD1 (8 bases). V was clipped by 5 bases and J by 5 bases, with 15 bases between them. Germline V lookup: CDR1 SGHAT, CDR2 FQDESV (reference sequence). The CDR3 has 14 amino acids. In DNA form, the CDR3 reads TGTGCCAGCAGCCCCGACAGGGGAGGGGAGACCCAGTACTTC. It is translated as CASSPDRGGETQYF.

CDR3: CASSPEREGQYEQYF. DNA of the CDR3: TGTGCCAGCAGTCCCGAGCGGGAGGGCCAATACGAGCAGTACTTC. The J gene is TRBJ2-7, the V gene TRBV4-2; 10 bases map to TRBD2. The CDR3 runs to 15 residues. The trim removed 6 bases at V and 4 bases at J, leaving 9 bases unmatched. CDR1 is LGHNA, CDR2 YNFKEQ, per germline.

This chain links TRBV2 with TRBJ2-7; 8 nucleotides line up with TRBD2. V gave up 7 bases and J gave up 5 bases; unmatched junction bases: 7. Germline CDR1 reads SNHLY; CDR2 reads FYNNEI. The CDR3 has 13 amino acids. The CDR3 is CASNRAGEDEQYF. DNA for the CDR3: TGTGCCAGCAACCGAGCGGGAGAGGACGAGCAGTACTTC.

The CDR3 loop reads CASTPRGDYHRYEQYF. Here the CDR3 DNA reads TGTGCCAGCACCCCCCGAGGGGACTACCACCGCTACGAGCAGTACTTC. V gene TRBV28 combines with J gene TRBJ2-7, with TRBD2 matching 7 bases. The V gene end was trimmed by 7 bases and the J gene end by 3 bases; junction bases not matched to a gene: 15. The CDR3 is made up of 16 amino acids. The germline V gene encodes CDR1 MDHEN and CDR2 SYDVKM.

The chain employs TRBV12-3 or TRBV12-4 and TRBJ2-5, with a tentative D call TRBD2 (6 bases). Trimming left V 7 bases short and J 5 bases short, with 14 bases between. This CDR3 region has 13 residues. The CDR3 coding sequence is TGTGCCAGCACCCCTGGGCTAGCGGAGACCCAGTACTTC. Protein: CASTPGLAETQYF.

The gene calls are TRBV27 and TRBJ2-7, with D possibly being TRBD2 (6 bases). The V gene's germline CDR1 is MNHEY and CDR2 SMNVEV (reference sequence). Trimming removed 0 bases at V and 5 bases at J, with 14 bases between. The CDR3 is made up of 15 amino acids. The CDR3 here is CASSLSGDSDHEQYF. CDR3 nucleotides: TGTGCCAGCAGTTTATCAGGGGACTCGGACCACGAGCAGTACTTC.

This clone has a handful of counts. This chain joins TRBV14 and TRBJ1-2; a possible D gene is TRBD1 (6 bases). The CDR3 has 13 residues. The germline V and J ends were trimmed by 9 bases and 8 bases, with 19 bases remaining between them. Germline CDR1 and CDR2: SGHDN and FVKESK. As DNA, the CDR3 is TGTGCCAGGATAGGGACAAATTATTGCGGCTACACCTTC. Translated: CARIGTNYCGYTF.

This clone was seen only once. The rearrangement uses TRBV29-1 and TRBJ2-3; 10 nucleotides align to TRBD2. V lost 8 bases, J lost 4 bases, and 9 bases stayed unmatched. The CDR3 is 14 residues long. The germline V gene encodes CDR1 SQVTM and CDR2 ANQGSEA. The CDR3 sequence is CSSREAGGADTQYF. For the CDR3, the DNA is TGCAGCTCGAGAGAAGCGGGAGGGGCAGATACGCAGTATTTT.

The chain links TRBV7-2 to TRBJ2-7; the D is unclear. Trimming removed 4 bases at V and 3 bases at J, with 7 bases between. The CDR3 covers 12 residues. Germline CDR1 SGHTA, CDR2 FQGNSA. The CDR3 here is CASSSSVYEQYF. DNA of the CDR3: TGTGCCAGCAGCTCTTCGGTCTACGAGCAGTACTTC.

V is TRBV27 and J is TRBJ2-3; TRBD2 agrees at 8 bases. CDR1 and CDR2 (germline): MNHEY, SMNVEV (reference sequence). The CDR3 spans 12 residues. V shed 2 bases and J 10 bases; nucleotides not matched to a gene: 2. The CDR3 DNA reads TGTGCCAGCAGTTTAGGGCGGGGGGCGCAGTATTTT. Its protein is CASSLGRGAQYF.

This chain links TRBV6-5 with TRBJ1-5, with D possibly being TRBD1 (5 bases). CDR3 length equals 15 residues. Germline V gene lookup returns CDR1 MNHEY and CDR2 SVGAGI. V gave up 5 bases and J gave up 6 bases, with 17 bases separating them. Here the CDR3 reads CASSPRGGVGQPQHF. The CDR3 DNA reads TGTGCCAGCAGTCCCCGAGGAGGGGTGGGTCAGCCCCAGCATTTT.